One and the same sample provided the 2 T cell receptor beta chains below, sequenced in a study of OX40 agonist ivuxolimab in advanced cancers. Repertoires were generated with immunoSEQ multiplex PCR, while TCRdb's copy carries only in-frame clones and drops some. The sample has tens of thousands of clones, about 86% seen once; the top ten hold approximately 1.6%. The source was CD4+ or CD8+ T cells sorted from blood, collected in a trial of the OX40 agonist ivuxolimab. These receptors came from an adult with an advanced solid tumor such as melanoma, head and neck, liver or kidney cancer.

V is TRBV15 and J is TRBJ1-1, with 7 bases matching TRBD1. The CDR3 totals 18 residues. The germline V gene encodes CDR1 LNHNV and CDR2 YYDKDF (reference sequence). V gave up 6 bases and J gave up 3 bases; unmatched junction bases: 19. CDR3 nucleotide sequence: TGTGCCACCAGTCCTACGGGACAGAGCCCTAGTAGGGACACTGAAGCTTTCTTT. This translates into CATSPTGQSPSRDTEAFF.

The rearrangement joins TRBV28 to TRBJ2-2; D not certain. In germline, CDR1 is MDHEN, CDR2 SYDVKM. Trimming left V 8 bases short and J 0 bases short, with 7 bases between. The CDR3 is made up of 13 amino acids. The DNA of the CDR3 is TGTGCCAGCTGGCGGTCGAACACCGGGGAGCTGTTTTTT. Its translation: CASWRSNTGELFF.